This TCR beta chain was found in a study of naive and memory T cell subsets (dated by TCRdb to 2016 to 2017). Concerning the study at large: The study applied an open-source, UMI-based TCR alpha and beta sequencing pipeline to sorted naive and memory peripheral blood T cell subsets. The results of the functional CMV T cell responses matched the IgG serology results in every case. RNA was DNase-treated and reverse transcribed with TCR constant-region primers, mostly using SuperScript III.

CDR1 KGHDR and CDR2 SFDVKD were looked up in the germline V gene. The CDR3 goes from the cysteine to the phenylalanine over 14 residues. This entry keeps only the CDR3 DNA: 42 bases, framed from base 1. Trimming at the junction amounts to 3 bases on V and 8 bases on J, and the germline ends lie 13 bases apart. TCR alpha and beta chain libraries were amplified separately from the second PCR step onward. To determine each donor's CMV status, fresh PBMCs were stimulated overnight with CMV viral lysate, and IFNgamma production from CD4+ T cells was then assessed. Using Miltenyi beads, CD4 T cells were first positively selected, and CD8 T cells were then positively selected from the CD4-negative fraction. Cells stained for CD3, CD4, CD8, CD45RA, CD27 and a live/dead dye were sorted on a BD Aria II into four subsets by CD45RA and CD27. Blood came from a few healthy volunteers, each fractionated into CD4 and CD8 T cells and then into four differentiation subsets. About 120 ml of peripheral blood was taken from each donor, and PBMC were separated by density-gradient centrifugation on Ficoll-Paque PLUS. After sorting, cells were lysed in RLT buffer, RNA was extracted using a Qiagen RNeasy kit, and the extracted RNA was stored at -80 degrees C.

Library preparation used UMI-ligation and nested PCR. The beta constant-region primer consisted of an equimolar mixture of two oligonucleotides that together covered TRBC1 and TRBC2. Four rounds of PCR, combining the SP2 primer with nested alpha and beta constant-region primers, were used to amplify the ligated cDNA. A single-stranded oligonucleotide bearing the SP2 primer plus a 12-nucleotide UMI was ligated onto the 3' end of the cDNA by T4 RNA ligase 1. Incubation of the ligation reaction was carried out at 16 degrees C for roughly 20-25 hours. PCR2 was usually performed as a SYBR Green qPCR and halted at a preset threshold so that over-amplification would not occur. Apart from the first purification, every purification step used Agencourt AMPure XP magnetic beads. Libraries were quantified by Qubit and checked on a TapeStation, with a main peak expected near 650 bp. Pooled libraries were sequenced on an Illumina MiSeq using v2 2x251 paired-end kits, and typically 1-2 million reads were obtained per sample. Each sample was pooled at 4 to 5 nM, and about 5-8% PhiX was included to help cluster recognition. The published analysis was carried out like this. FASTQ reads processed by Demultiplexor were assigned V and J genes by Decombinator through tag matching that tolerated a single base-pair mismatch. UMIs were used by Collapsinator to correct both sequencing errors and frequency errors arising from PCR heterogeneity. TCRs were translated and CDR3s were extracted from the conserved cysteine to the FGXG phenylalanine by CDR3Translator, with non-productive sequences being flagged. Gini, Shannon entropy and inverse Simpson indices were calculated on repertoires subsampled to equal numbers of UMI-defined TCRs. Power-law fits to clonotype abundance distributions were performed by maximum likelihood within the linear range. For one naive CD8 sample, the pipeline and MIGEC produced similar UMI counts, unique TCR numbers and clonal distributions. One analysis removed from the naive repertoire any naive TCRs that were also present in any memory subset from the same donor. The repertoires were searched for some 7,300 CMV-associated CDR3 sequences that had been compiled from VDJdb and a published dataset. TCRdb reprocessing: public reads trimmed at Q25 with fastp, clones called with MiXCR, in-frame beta chains kept. Identical CDR3 protein sequences are pooled into one entry, listed with their most common genes and DNA. TCRdb's processing, not the study's, gives the V and J calls here. Counted in this sample were over 110,000 distinct CDR3 sequences; approximately 20% of them appeared once. About 0.6% of the sample is taken by the ten largest.

This clonotype was observed a few times. Its specific antigen is unknown. Base qualities are not at hand, and no much larger clone is one base apart. Broader findings and caveats from the paper: Naive repertoires, especially CD8, contained a few larger clonotypes, possibly memory cells re-expressing CD45RA. After error correction, only a single occurrence was seen for over 85% of naive TCR sequences, so much steeper abundance distributions were produced than in memory subsets. The abundance of TCRs followed a power law with an exponent that differed between naive and memory subsets yet stayed consistent across the three individuals. Gini index rose and Shannon and inverse Simpson diversity fell from naive through CM, EM and EMRA in both CD4 and CD8 cells. RNA-based TCR counts may be influenced by expression changes linked to T cell activation and differentiation. The repertoire findings for the naive and memory subsets could not be validated against a ground truth because none was available. Single alpha or beta chain sequences, rather than paired alpha/beta receptors, were used to define clonotypes.

Recombination linked TRBV24-1 to TRBJ2-1; 6 matching bases give a weak D call of TRBD2. The material sequenced was naive CD8+ T cells from blood. The sample's cell subset or site, from its label and the paper: naive T cells, CD45RA high CD27+. The sequence was collected from a human donor in good health. The CDR3 region reads CATSDTGEFYEQFF. The DNA sequence is TGTGCCACCAGTGATACGGGAGAATTCTATGAGCAGTTCTTC.